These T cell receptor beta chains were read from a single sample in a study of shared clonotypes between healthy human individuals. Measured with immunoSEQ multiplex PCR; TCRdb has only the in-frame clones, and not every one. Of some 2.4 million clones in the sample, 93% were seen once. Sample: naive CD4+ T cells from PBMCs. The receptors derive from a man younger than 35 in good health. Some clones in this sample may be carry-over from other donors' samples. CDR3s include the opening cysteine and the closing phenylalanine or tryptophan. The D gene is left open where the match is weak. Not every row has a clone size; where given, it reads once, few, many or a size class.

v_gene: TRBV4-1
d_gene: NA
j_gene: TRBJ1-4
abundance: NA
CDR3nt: TGCGCCAGCAGCCAAGATTTTGGAGGGGCGGGTGAAAAACTGTTTTTT
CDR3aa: CASSQDFGGAGEKLFF

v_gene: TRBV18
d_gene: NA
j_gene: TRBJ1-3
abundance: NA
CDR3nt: TGTGCCAGCTCATCCCTCGGGACGGTCGGAAACACCATATATTTT
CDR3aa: CASSSLGTVGNTIYF

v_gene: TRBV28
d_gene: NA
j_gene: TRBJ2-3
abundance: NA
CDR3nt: TGTGCCAGCACCGACAGGGATACGCAGTATTTT
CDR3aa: CASTDRDTQYF

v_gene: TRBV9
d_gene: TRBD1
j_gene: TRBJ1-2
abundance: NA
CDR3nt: TGTGCCAGCAGCCCAGATGGACAGGGGTACTATGGCTACACCTTC
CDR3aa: CASSPDGQGYYGYTF

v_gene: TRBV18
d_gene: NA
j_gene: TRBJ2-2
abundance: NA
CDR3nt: TGTGCCAGCTCACCAACCCCGGACACCGGGGAGCTGTTTTTT
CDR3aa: CASSPTPDTGELFF

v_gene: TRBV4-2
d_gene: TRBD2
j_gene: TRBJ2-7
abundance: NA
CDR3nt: TGTGCCAGCAGCCAAGTGGCGGGAGTTCCGAGCTCCTACGAGCAGTACTTC
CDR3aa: CASSQVAGVPSSYEQYF

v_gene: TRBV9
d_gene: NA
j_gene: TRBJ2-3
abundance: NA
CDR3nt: TGTGCCAGCAGCGTGGGGTTTGAGCGGGCCACAGATACGCAGTATTTT
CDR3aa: CASSVGFERATDTQYF

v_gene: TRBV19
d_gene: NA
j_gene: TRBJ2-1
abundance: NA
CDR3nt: TGTGCCAGTAGCGACAGGTGGGGTGAGCAGTTCTTC
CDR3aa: CASSDRWGEQFF

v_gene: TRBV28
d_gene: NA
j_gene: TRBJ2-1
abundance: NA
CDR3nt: TGTGCCAGCAGTGGGGGGCTAAGCTCCTACAATGAGCAGTTCTTC
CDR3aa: CASSGGLSSYNEQFF

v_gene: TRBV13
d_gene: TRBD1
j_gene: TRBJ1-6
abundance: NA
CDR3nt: TGTGCCAGCAGCCGGACCCTCGGACAGGTATCATATTCACCCCTCCACTTT
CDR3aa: CASSRTLGQVSYSPLHF

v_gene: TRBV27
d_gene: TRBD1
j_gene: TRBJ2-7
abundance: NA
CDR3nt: TGTGCCAGCAGTGTCACGGGACAGATATTCTACGAGCAGTACTTC
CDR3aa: CASSVTGQIFYEQYF

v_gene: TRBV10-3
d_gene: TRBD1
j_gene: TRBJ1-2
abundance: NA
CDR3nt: TGTGCCATCAGTGCCGCATCTACCCGGGACAGGGGACCTTTCGGCTACACCTTC
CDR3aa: CAISAASTRDRGPFGYTF

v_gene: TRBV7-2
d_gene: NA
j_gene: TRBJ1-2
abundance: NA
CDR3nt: TGTGCCAGCAGCCCTGCCGGGGGACCTAACTATGGCTACACCTTC
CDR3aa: CASSPAGGPNYGYTF

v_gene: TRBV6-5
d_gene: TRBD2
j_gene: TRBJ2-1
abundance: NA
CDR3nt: TGTGCCAGCAGTCCTCGGACTAGCGGGAACAATGAGCAGTTCTTC
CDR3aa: CASSPRTSGNNEQFF

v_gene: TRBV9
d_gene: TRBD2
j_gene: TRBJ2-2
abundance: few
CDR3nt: TGTGCCAGCAGCGTAGGACGACTAGCGGGAGATGGGAGCGGGGAGCTGTTTTTT
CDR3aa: CASSVGRLAGDGSGELFF

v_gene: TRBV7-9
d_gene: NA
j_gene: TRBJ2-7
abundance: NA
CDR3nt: TGTGCCAGCAGCTTATTTGGGACCAACGAGCAGTACTTC
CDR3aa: CASSLFGTNEQYF

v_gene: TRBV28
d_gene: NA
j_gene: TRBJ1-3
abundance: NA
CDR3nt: TGTGCCAGCAGTCTTGACAGACCCTACTCTGGAAACACCATATATTTT
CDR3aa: CASSLDRPYSGNTIYF

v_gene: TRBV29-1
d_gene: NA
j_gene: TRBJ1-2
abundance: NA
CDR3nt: TGCAGCGTTACAGGGACCCTTAACTATGGCTACACCTTC
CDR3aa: CSVTGTLNYGYTF

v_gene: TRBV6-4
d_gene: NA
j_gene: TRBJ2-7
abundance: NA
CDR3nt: TGTGCCAGCAGTGAAACGCACGGTTCCTACGAGCAGTACTTC
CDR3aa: CASSETHGSYEQYF

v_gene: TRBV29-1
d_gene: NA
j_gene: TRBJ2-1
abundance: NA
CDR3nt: TGCAGCGTTTCAGGGGGGCCCAATGAGCAGTTCTTC
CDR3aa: CSVSGGPNEQFF

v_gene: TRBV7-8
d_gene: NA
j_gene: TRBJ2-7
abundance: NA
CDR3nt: TGTGCCAGCAGCCCCGGGCAGACCCTCTACGAGCAGTACTTC
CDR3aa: CASSPGQTLYEQYF

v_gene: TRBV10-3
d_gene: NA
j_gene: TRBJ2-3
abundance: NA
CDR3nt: TGTGCCATCATGTCCGGGAGAGACACAGATACGCAGTATTTT
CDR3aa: CAIMSGRDTDTQYF

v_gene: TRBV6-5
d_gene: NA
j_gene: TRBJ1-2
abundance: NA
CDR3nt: TGTGCCAGCACCCCCGGTGGGGGGGGAATCTATGGCTACACCTTC
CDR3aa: CASTPGGGGIYGYTF

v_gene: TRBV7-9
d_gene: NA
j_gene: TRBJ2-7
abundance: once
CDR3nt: TGTGCCAGCAGCTTAGAAGTGCGGATCTACGAGCAGTACTTC
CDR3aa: CASSLEVRIYEQYF